These 18 T cell receptor beta chains were all obtained from the same sample, sequenced in a study of T cell repertoires in cytomegalovirus infection. TCRdb processed the reads anew with MiXCR; each CDR3 protein has one entry. Of roughly 250,000 distinct CDR3 sequences listed, about 23% are singletons. Sequenced input: CD8+ T cells from PBMCs. The source is a human donor in good health (CMV status not recorded). Some clones in this sample may be carry-over from other donors' samples.

The genes are TRBV12-3 or TRBV12-4 and TRBJ1-3; D gene uncertain. Between the trimmed V and J ends, which lost 6 bases and 4 bases, there was a span of 4 bases. The length of the CDR3 is 11 residues. The CDR3 loop is CASSGGNTIYF. The CDR3 DNA reads TGTGCCAGCAGCGGGGGAAACACCATATATTTT.

This clonotype was detected only a few times. V gene TRBV29-1 combines with J gene TRBJ1-1; D ambiguous. V lost 4 bases and J lost 2, with 11 bases in between. CDR3 size: 13 residues. Germline CDR1 is SQVTM and CDR2 is ANQGSEA. The CDR3 protein is CSVVPAGNTEAFF. DNA of the CDR3: TGCAGCGTTGTCCCGGCGGGCAACACTGAAGCTTTCTTT. The full variable domain, rest sourced from reference TRBV29-1 and TRBJ1-1, is SAVISQKPSRDICQRGTSLTIQCQVDSQVTMMFWYRQQPGQSLTLIATANQGSEATYESGFVIDKFPISRPNLTFSTLTVSNMSPEDSSIYLCSVVPAGNTEAFFGQGTRLTVV.

This clonotype was observed at least ten times. The rearrangement joins TRBV3-1 to TRBJ2-1, with D possibly being TRBD1 or TRBD2 (5 bases each). V lost 4 bases to trimming and J lost 5 bases, with 21 bases between them. In germline, CDR1 is LGHDT, CDR2 YNNKEL (reference sequence). This CDR3 spans 17 amino acids. CDR3 coding DNA: TGTGCCAGCAGCCCGGGGCCCCCAGTAAGTAGCGACAATGAGCAGTTCTTC. Translation: CASSPGPPVSSDNEQFF.

This clonotype was counted at least ten times. The chain has TRBV28 and TRBJ1-2; the match to TRBD1 covers 8 bases. The V and J ends lost 1 base and 5 bases, in that order; junction bases with no gene match: 3. CDR3 length equals 14 residues. Germline values: CDR1 MDHEN, CDR2 SYDVKM. The CDR3 is CASSLLQGGYGYTF. CDR3 nucleotides: TGTGCCAGCAGTTTATTACAGGGGGGATATGGCTACACCTTC.

The chain is built from TRBV29-1 and TRBJ1-1; D unresolved. Germline CDR1 is SQVTM and CDR2 is ANQGSEA. The germline V and J ends were trimmed by 4 bases and 1 base, with 10 bases remaining between them. The length of the CDR3 is 13 residues. CDR3 nucleotide sequence: TGCAGCGTTGTTGTCATGGGGAACACTGAAGCTTTCTTT. Translating gives CSVVVMGNTEAFF.

In this sample, this clonotype turned up a few times. CDR3 residues: CASSPSGRYEQYF. The CDR3 DNA is TGTGCCAGCAGTCCCTCGGGTCGTTACGAGCAGTACTTC. This chain links TRBV28 with TRBJ2-7, with D unclear. V was cut by 5 bases and J by 4 bases, with 12 bases left in between. The CDR3 covers 13 residues. Germline V lookup: CDR1 MDHEN, CDR2 SYDVKM.

The rearrangement joins TRBV18 to TRBJ2-1; the D gene is possibly TRBD2 (5 bases). Trimming cost V 4 bases and J 1 base, with 14 bases left between them. The CDR3 runs to 16 residues. Germline CDR1 KGHSH, CDR2 LQKENI. CDR3: CASSLSTTLSYNEQFF. CDR3 in DNA: TGTGCCAGCTCACTCTCGACTACCTTGTCCTACAATGAGCAGTTCTTC. The entire variable domain, with the rest obtained from reference TRBV18 and TRBJ2-1, is as follows: NAGVMQNPRHLVRRRGQEARLRCSPMKGHSHVYWYRQLPEEGLKFMVYLQKENIIDESGMPKERFSAEFPKEGPSILRIQQVVRGDSAAYFCASSLSTTLSYNEQFFGPGTRLTVL.

The rearrangement uses TRBV7-9 and TRBJ1-2; tentatively, D is TRBD1 (5 bases). The CDR3 is 13 amino acids. Germline-derived CDR1 and CDR2 are SEHNR and FQNEAQ (reference sequence). The V end lost 7 bases, the J end lost 5 bases, and 14 bases lay between the germline ends. CDR3 residues: CASTVGGIYGYTF. In DNA, the CDR3 is TGTGCCAGCACCGTTGGGGGAATTTATGGCTACACCTTC.

This clonotype was detected ten times or more. The CDR3 DNA is TGTGCCAGCAGGATGGACAGCACCAATCAGCCCCAGCATTTT. Translated, it gives CASRMDSTNQPQHF. The V gene is TRBV28, the J gene TRBJ1-5; a weak D match, TRBD1 (6 bases). The CDR3 runs to 14 residues. CDR1 and CDR2 from the germline V gene are MDHEN and SYDVKM. Between the trimmed V and J ends, which lost 6 bases and 3 bases, there was a span of 12 bases.

A few counts support this clonotype. The J gene is TRBJ1-1, the V gene TRBV7-8; TRBD1 is a possible D gene (5 bases). Germline values: CDR1 SGHVS, CDR2 FQNEAQ. The CDR3 totals 16 residues. Trimming stripped 5 bases from V and 0 bases from J, with 16 bases between. CDR3 DNA sequence: TGTGCCAGCAGCAATCCGGGGCAGATCATGAACACTGAAGCTTTCTTT. Translating gives CASSNPGQIMNTEAFF.

This clonotype was seen at least ten times. This rearrangement joins TRBV7-2 to TRBJ1-6; the D is unclear. Germline V gene data show CDR1 as SGHTA and CDR2 as FQGNSA. Between the trimmed V and J ends, which lost 5 bases and 3 bases, there was a span of 8 bases. The CDR3 sequence is 14 residues long. The CDR3 region is CASSPWDYNSPLHF. DNA of the CDR3: TGTGCCAGCAGCCCCTGGGACTATAATTCACCCCTCCACTTT.

The table lists this clonotype with a few counts. This chain uses TRBV5-6 with TRBJ2-1; D unresolved. The CDR3 covers 14 residues. The germline V gene has CDR1 SGHDT and CDR2 YYEEEE. Deletions cut 7 bases from V and 0 bases from J, with 11 bases between. Here the CDR3 reads CASRDTSSYNEQFF. As DNA, the CDR3 is TGTGCCAGCCGCGACACGAGCTCCTACAATGAGCAGTTCTTC. Based on the CDR3 plus reference TRBV5-6 and TRBJ2-1, the full variable domain is DAGVTQSPTHLIKTRGQQVTLRCSPKSGHDTVSWYQQALGQGPQFIFQYYEEEERQRGNFPDRFSGHQFPNYSSELNVNALLLGDSALYLCASRDTSSYNEQFFGPGTRLTVL.

This clonotype was counted ten times or more. J is TRBJ2-7 and V is TRBV14; tentatively, D is TRBD2 (7 bases). The CDR3 runs 15 residues. The germline CDR1 and CDR2 sequences are SGHDN and FVKESK. The V gene lost 4 bases and the J gene lost 1 base, with 14 bases spanning the gap. CDR3 in amino acids: CASSPRGAVSYEQYF. CDR3 nucleotides: TGTGCCAGCAGCCCCCGGGGGGCGGTATCCTACGAGCAGTACTTC.

This clonotype was detected a few times. The chain recombines TRBV6-5 with TRBJ2-7, with 9 nucleotides matching TRBD1. The ends lost 4 bases at V and 11 bases at J; junction bases unmatched: 3. Germline CDR1 and CDR2: MNHEY and SVGAGI. The CDR3 runs 11 residues. CDR3 nucleotides: TGTGCCAGCAGTTCCGGGACAGGGAAGTACTTC. It specifies CASSSGTGKYF.

This clonotype was seen ten or more times. V usage is TRBV14 and J usage is TRBJ1-1; TRBD1 agrees at 10 bases. This CDR3 has 16 residues. V shed 0 bases, J shed 5 bases, and the junction held 6 bases outside the gene matches. The germline CDR1 and CDR2 sequences are SGHDN and FVKESK. Written as DNA, the CDR3 is TGTGCCAGCAGCCAAGAGTATTGGACAGGGGGTACTGAAGCTTTCTTT. It yields the protein CASSQEYWTGGTEAFF.

Many counts were recorded for this clonotype. This sequence joins TRBV28 and TRBJ2-7; 7 nucleotides agree with TRBD1. The CDR3 is 15 residues long. J lost 2 bases, V lost 4 bases, and 8 bases had no gene match. Per the germline V gene, CDR1 is MDHEN and CDR2 is SYDVKM. The CDR3 loop is CASSSPPQGTYEQYF. The CDR3, as DNA: TGTGCCAGCAGTTCCCCTCCACAGGGGACCTACGAGCAGTACTTC.

The chain couples TRBV3-1 to TRBJ2-3, with D tentatively TRBD1 (6 bases). Germline CDR1 is LGHDT and CDR2 is YNNKEL (reference sequence). V was cut by 2 bases and J by 1 base, with 10 bases left in between. This CDR3 comprises 15 residues. CDR3 in amino acids: CASSQWDTRTDTQYF. The CDR3 nucleotides read TGTGCCAGCAGCCAATGGGACACTCGCACAGATACGCAGTATTTT.

This clonotype has a count of ten or more. The J gene is TRBJ2-1, the V gene TRBV14; D unclear. Trimming stripped 2 bases from V and 9 bases from J, with 14 bases between. CDR3 length: 14 amino acids. Per the germline V gene, CDR1 is SGHDN and CDR2 is FVKESK. In DNA form, the CDR3 reads TGTGCCAGCAGCCAACAGACCTGGACGGCTGAGCAGTTCTTC. Translating gives CASSQQTWTAEQFF.